The rows below give T cell receptor beta chains drawn from one sample of a study of blood T cell repertoires in COVID-19. Using immunoSEQ multiplex PCR, the repertoire was profiled, and TCRdb retains in-frame clones only, with some absent. Here the sample spans some 240,000 clones, 84% being singletons. Sequencing input: peripheral blood. The receptor set was obtained from a woman in her thirties or forties who had recovered from COVID-19. Both conserved end residues are part of each CDR3. The D gene is left open where the match is weak. Not all rows give a size; the values are once, few, many and, for expanded clones, a class.

v_call,clone_size,j_call,d_call,cdr3_nt,cdr3_aa
TRBV30,-,TRBJ1-6,-,TGTGCCTGGAGTTGGAGGGAGAATTCACCCCTCCACTTT,CAWSWRENSPLHF
TRBV3-1/TRBV3-2,-,TRBJ1-1,TRBD1,TGTGCCAGCAGCCAATTGGACAGGGGCACTGAAGCTTTCTTT,CASSQLDRGTEAFF
TRBV28,-,TRBJ1-5,TRBD1,TGTGCCAGCAGCCCCAGGGGGTTCGATAGCAATCAGCCCCAGCATTTT,CASSPRGFDSNQPQHF
TRBV7-2,-,TRBJ1-5,-,TGTGCCAGCAGCTTAGTCGGGGGGCAAGGTCAGCCCCAGCATTTT,CASSLVGGQGQPQHF
TRBV5-1,-,TRBJ1-1,-,TGCGCCAGCAGCTTGATCGGTAGGAACACTGAAGCTTTCTTT,CASSLIGRNTEAFF
TRBV28,-,TRBJ2-4,-,TGTGCCAGCAGCGATCGGACATACTTTTTGGGACAGTACTTC,CASSDRTYFLGQYF
TRBV3-1/TRBV3-2,-,TRBJ2-3,-,TGTGCCAGCAGCCTCAGGGTAAGGGGGAGTGCAGATACGCAGTATTTT,CASSLRVRGSADTQYF
TRBV5-1,-,TRBJ2-7,-,TGCGCCAGCACCGTACTTTGCGGCGGGGTGGACTACGAGCAGTACTTC,CASTVLCGGVDYEQYF
TRBV29-1,-,TRBJ1-1,-,TGCAGCGTTGAAGCCTCATCGCCCACTTTGGTCGTAGCTTTCTTT,CSVEASSPTLVVAFF
TRBV28,-,TRBJ2-2,-,TGTGCCACCGAGGACAGAACGAACACCGGGGAGCTGTTTTTT,CATEDRTNTGELFF
TRBV11-2,-,TRBJ2-6,-,TGTGCCAGCGGGGGGGGACAGGACCTCTCTGGGGCCAACGTCCTGACTTTC,CASGGGQDLSGANVLTF
TRBV28,-,TRBJ2-7,TRBD1,TGTGCCAGCAGTTCCCCGGGACAGACCTACGAGCAGTACTTC,CASSSPGQTYEQYF
TRBV19,-,TRBJ2-7,-,TGTGCCAGTAGTATGGACGGGAGCTCCTACGAGCAGTACTTC,CASSMDGSSYEQYF
TRBV7-2,-,TRBJ2-3,TRBD2,TGTGCCAGCAGTTCCGGGACTAGCGGGGGCACAGATACGCAGTATTTT,CASSSGTSGGTDTQYF
TRBV3-1/TRBV3-2,-,TRBJ1-1,-,TGTGCCAGCAGCCAAACGGACTGGAACACTGAAGCTTTCTTT,CASSQTDWNTEAFF
TRBV2,many,TRBJ2-5,-,TGTGCCAGCAGTGTTTTAGGGGTTGAGACCCAGTACTTC,CASSVLGVETQYF
TRBV7-7,-,TRBJ2-5,-,TGTGCCAGCAGCCCGACAGCGACCGGGCAGACCCAGTACTTC,CASSPTATGQTQYF
TRBV2,once,TRBJ2-5,-,TGTGTCAGCAGTGATGTAGCGAGAGAGACCCAGTACTTC,CVSSDVARETQYF
TRBV5-1,-,TRBJ1-2,TRBD1,TGCGCCAGCAGCTTGGCCGGGACAGGGTACTATGGCTACACCTTC,CASSLAGTGYYGYTF
TRBV2,once,TRBJ1-2,TRBD1,TGTGCCAGTCAACGACAGGGAATAACAACCGGGGTCACCTTC,CASQRQGITTGVTF
TRBV6-5,-,TRBJ1-1,-,TGTGCCAGCAGTTACTCGATGTTACGGTCTGAAGCTTTCTTT,CASSYSMLRSEAFF
TRBV14,-,TRBJ1-6,-,TGTGCCAGCAGCCCCCTTGGGGCTGCTGGGGCGCCTAATTCACCCCTCCACTTT,CASSPLGAAGAPNSPLHF
TRBV5-1,few,TRBJ1-2,TRBD1,TGCGCCAGCAGCTTGGGTCTGGGGTCCGAGACAGGGACTGGCGGCTACACCTTC,CASSLGLGSETGTGGYTF
TRBV29-1,-,TRBJ1-1,-,TGCAGCGTGGCTCCCGGGATTAGGAACACTGAAGCTTTCTTT,CSVAPGIRNTEAFF
TRBV7-9,few,TRBJ1-5,-,TGTGCCAGCAGCTCCGAGTCGAACAATCAGCCCCAGCATTTT,CASSSESNNQPQHF
TRBV11-3,-,TRBJ1-5,-,TGTGCCAGCAGCCCGGGGGGAAGGGATCAGCCCCAGCATTTT,CASSPGGRDQPQHF
TRBV7-6,-,TRBJ2-2,TRBD2,TGTGCCAGCAGCTTAGCAAGGGGACTAGAGGTCGGGGAGCTGTTTTTT,CASSLARGLEVGELFF
TRBV4-1,-,TRBJ1-3,-,TGCGCCAGCAGCTCCCACCCAGGGATTCCACCCCCTTCTGGAAACACCATATATTTT,CASSSHPGIPPPSGNTIYF
TRBV4-1,-,TRBJ1-6,-,TGCGCCAGCAGCCAAGACCAGGGCAGACAGAATTCACCCCTCCACTTT,CASSQDQGRQNSPLHF
TRBV5-1,-,TRBJ1-1,TRBD1,TGCGCCAGCAGCAAGATTCCTCAGGGGGCCGGGAACACTGAAGCTTTCTTT,CASSKIPQGAGNTEAFF
TRBV7-9,-,TRBJ2-7,-,TGTGCCAGCAGCTTTGGGCCAGGGGAGCAGTACTTC,CASSFGPGEQYF
TRBV7-2,-,TRBJ1-2,-,TGTGCCAGCAGCCCCGGGAGGGGTACTAACTATGGCTACACCTTC,CASSPGRGTNYGYTF
TRBV6-6,-,TRBJ2-7,TRBD2,TGTGCCAGCAGCCGATTCACTAGCGGGGGCGAAAGCTCCTACGAGCAGTACTTC,CASSRFTSGGESSYEQYF
TRBV6-1,few,TRBJ2-3,TRBD1,TGTGCCAGCAGTGAAGGGACAGGGGACACAGATACGCAGTATTTT,CASSEGTGDTDTQYF
TRBV6-5,once,TRBJ1-1,TRBD1,TGTGCCAGCAGTTACTACAGGGGGCTTATGAACACTGAAGCTTTCTTT,CASSYYRGLMNTEAFF
TRBV5-1,-,TRBJ1-1,TRBD1,TGCGCCAGCAGTCTACAGGGGAATGAAGCTTTCTTT,CASSLQGNEAFF
TRBV6-5,-,TRBJ1-4,-,TGTGCCAGCTGGACAGAGGAAAAACTGTTTTTT,CASWTEEKLFF
TRBV5-1,-,TRBJ1-4,-,TGCGCCAGCAGCTTCAAAGGGGGTAATGAAAAACTGTTTTTT,CASSFKGGNEKLFF
TRBV4-1,many,TRBJ2-2,-,TGCGCCAGCAGCCACAGAGGGGGATTGAACACCGGGGAGCTGTTTTTT,CASSHRGGLNTGELFF
TRBV5-1,-,TRBJ2-2,-,TGCGCCAGCAGCCAGGACTTCTACCGCACCGGGGAGCTGTTTTTT,CASSQDFYRTGELFF
TRBV7-6,-,TRBJ1-5,-,TGTGCCAGCAGCTTAAGCCCCAGGACAGTCCGGCCGTATAGCAATCAGCCCCAGCATTTT,CASSLSPRTVRPYSNQPQHF
TRBV6-5,-,TRBJ1-2,-,TGTGCCAGCAGTTACTCGCGGGGGGCGGGAGGCTACACCTTC,CASSYSRGAGGYTF
TRBV9,-,TRBJ2-1,TRBD2,TGTGCCAGCAGCGCCCCGGGACTAGCGGTTCTCAATGAGCAGTTCTTC,CASSAPGLAVLNEQFF
TRBV29-1,-,TRBJ2-2,-,TGCAGCGTTGGACAGAACACCGGGGAGCTGTTTTTT,CSVGQNTGELFF
TRBV10-3,-,TRBJ1-1,-,TGTGCCAGTCTTCCGGGACACTCGAACACTGAAGCTTTCTTT,CASLPGHSNTEAFF
TRBV15,-,TRBJ2-5,-,TGTGCCACCTCCCCACCGGCGGCTCAAGAGACCCAGTACTTC,CATSPPAAQETQYF
TRBV5-1,-,TRBJ2-2,-,TGCGCCAGCAGTTTAATCGGACGGGAGTCCACCGGGGAGCTGTTTTTT,CASSLIGRESTGELFF
TRBV3-1/TRBV3-2,few,TRBJ2-1,TRBD1,TGTGCCAGCAGCGGCCGGGACAGGCTCAATGAGCAGTTCTTC,CASSGRDRLNEQFF
TRBV13,-,TRBJ1-3,TRBD1,TGTGCCAGCAGCTCTTCACAGGGGGCGCCGGATTTT,CASSSSQGAPDF
TRBV3-1/TRBV3-2,-,TRBJ2-3,-,TGTGCCAGCAGAAAAGCGAGCACAGATACGCAGTATTTT,CASRKASTDTQYF
TRBV9,once,TRBJ2-7,TRBD2,TGTGCCAGCAGCCGGACTAGCGGTGGCTCCTACGAGCAGTACTTC,CASSRTSGGSYEQYF
TRBV5-1,few,TRBJ1-2,-,TGCGCCAGCAGCTTGGTGGCGGCATCCCGTTTTGGCTACACCTTC,CASSLVAASRFGYTF
TRBV28,-,TRBJ1-2,-,TGTGCCAGCAGTCGGCGGGGGACTCGCGGCTACACCTTC,CASSRRGTRGYTF
TRBV7-9,-,TRBJ1-4,TRBD1,TGTGCCAGCAGCTTAGGACAGGGGTTTGAAAAACTGTTTTTT,CASSLGQGFEKLFF
TRBV20-1,-,TRBJ1-2,-,TGCAGTGCTAGTTTTCGCGGGCACTCTAACTATGGCTACACCTTC,CSASFRGHSNYGYTF
TRBV18,-,TRBJ2-5,-,TGTGCCAGCTCAGGGGGGGCCCCGTACCAAGAGACCCAGTACTTC,CASSGGAPYQETQYF
TRBV28,once,TRBJ1-2,-,TGTGCCAGCAGTTACCCTCGACCCCGGGAAAGCGATGGCTACACCTTC,CASSYPRPRESDGYTF
TRBV6-1,-,TRBJ1-5,TRBD1,TGTGCCAGCAGTGACTACCATAGGGGACAGCAAGTTATCGGCAATCAGCCCCAGCATTTT,CASSDYHRGQQVIGNQPQHF